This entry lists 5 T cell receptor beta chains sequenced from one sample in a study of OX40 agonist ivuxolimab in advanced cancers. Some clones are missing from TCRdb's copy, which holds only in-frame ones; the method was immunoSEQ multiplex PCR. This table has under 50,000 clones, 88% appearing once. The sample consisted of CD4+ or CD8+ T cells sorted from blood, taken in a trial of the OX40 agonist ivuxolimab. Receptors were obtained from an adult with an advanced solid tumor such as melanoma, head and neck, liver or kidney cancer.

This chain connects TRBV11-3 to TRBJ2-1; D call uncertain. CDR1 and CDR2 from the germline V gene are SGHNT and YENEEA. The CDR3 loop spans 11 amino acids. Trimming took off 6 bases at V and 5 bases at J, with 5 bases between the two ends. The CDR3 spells CASRNNNEQFF. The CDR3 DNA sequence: TGTGCCAGCAGAAACAACAATGAGCAGTTCTTC.

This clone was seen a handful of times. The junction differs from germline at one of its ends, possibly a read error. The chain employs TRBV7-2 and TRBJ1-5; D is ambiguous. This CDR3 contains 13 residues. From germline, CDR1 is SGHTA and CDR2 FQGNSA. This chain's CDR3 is CASSVTGNRPQHF. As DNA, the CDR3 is TGTGCCAGCAGCGTTACCGGGAATCGGCCCCAGCATTTT.

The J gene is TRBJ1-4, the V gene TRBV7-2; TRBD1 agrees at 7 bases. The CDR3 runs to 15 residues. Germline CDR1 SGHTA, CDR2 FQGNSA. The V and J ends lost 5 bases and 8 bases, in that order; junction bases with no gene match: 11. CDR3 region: CASSPRQGQGEKLFF. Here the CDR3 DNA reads TGTGCCAGCAGCCCCCGACAGGGCCAGGGGGAAAAACTGTTTTTT.

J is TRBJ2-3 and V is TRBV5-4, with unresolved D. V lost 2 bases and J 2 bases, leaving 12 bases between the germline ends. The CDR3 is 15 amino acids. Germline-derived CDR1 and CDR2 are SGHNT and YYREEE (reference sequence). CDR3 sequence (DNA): TGTGCCAGCAGCTTCGGTGTTACCAACACAGATACGCAGTATTTT. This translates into CASSFGVTNTDTQYF.

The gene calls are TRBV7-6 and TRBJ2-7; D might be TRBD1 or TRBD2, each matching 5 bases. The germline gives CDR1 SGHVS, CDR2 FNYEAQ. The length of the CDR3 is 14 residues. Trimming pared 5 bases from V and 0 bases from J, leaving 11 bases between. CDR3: CASSLGESSYEQYF. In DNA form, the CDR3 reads TGTGCCAGCAGCCTAGGGGAGAGCTCCTACGAGCAGTACTTC.